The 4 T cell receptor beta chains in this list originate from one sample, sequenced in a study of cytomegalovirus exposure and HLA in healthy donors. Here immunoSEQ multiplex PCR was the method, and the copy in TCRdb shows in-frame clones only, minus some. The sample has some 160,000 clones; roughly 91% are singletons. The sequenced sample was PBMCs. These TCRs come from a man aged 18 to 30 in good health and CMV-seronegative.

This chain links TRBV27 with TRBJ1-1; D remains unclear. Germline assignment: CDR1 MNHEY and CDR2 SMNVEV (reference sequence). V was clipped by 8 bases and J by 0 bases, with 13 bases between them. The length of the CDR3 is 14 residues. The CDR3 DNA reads TGTGCCAGCGCGTCCGCGGGCATGAACACTGAAGCTTTCTTT. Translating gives CASASAGMNTEAFF.

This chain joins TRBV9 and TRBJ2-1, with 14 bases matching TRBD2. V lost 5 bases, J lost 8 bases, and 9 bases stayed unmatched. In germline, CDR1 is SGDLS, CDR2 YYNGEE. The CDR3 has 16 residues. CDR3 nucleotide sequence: TGTGCCAGCAGTAGTACGGGACTAGCGGGAGATCATGAGCAGTTCTTC. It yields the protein CASSSTGLAGDHEQFF.

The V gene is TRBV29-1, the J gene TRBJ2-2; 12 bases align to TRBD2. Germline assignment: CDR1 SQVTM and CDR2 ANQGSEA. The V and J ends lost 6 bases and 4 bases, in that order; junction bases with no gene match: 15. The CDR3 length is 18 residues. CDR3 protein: CSVAKLASGRASTGELFF. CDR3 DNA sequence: TGCAGCGTCGCGAAGTTGGCTAGCGGGAGGGCCTCCACCGGGGAGCTGTTTTTT.

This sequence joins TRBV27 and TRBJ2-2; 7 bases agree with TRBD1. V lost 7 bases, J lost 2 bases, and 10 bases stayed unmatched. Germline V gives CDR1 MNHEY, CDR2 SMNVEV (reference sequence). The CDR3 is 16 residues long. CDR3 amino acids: CASTPRTGVNTGELFF. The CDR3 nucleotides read TGTGCCAGCACACCGCGGACAGGAGTTAACACCGGGGAGCTGTTTTTT.